Given below is one TCR beta chain in context. This specimen comes from a study of blood T cell repertoires in COVID-19. Study background: T cells, B-cell-depleted T cells, or PBMCs supplied cDNA or gDNA.

The method was immunoSEQ multiplex PCR; TCRdb's version includes in-frame clones alone and lacks a portion of them. The table lists about 110,000 clones, around four fifths of them singletons. This TCR came from a woman in her fifties or sixties with acute or convalescent COVID-19. The sample consisted of peripheral blood.

CDR3: CAWSVFYLFVPGSSGNTIYF. The DNA of the CDR3 is TGTGCCTGGAGTGTATTCTATCTCTTCGTACCAGGAAGCTCTGGAAACACCATATATTTT. This chain joins TRBV30 and TRBJ1-3; no clear D gene. CDR1 is GTSNPN, CDR2 SVGIG, per germline (reference sequence). The CDR3 contains 20 residues. V was pared by 0 bases and J by 0 bases, with 24 bases between.